One sample yielded the 22 T cell receptor beta chains listed below, sequenced in a study of somatic mutations in cytotoxic T cells in rheumatoid arthritis. Some clones are missing from TCRdb's copy, which holds only in-frame ones; the method was immunoSEQ multiplex PCR. The table shows about 23,000 clones, with more than 65% occurring only once. Sequenced sample: CD8+ T cells sorted from blood. Source of these receptors: an adult with rheumatoid arthritis.

This clone has only a few counts. V usage is TRBV6-5 and J usage is TRBJ1-1; D possibly corresponds to TRBD1 (6 bases). CDR1 MNHEY and CDR2 SVGAGI come from the germline V gene. Trimming took off 7 bases at V and 3 bases at J, with 15 bases between the two ends. The CDR3 is 14 residues long. In nucleotides, the CDR3 is TGTGCCAGCACCCCGGGGGACATTTACACTGAAGCTTTCTTT. Its translation is CASTPGDIYTEAFF.

The rearrangement joins TRBV11-2 to TRBJ2-3; D remains unclear. This CDR3 has 13 amino acids. Germline V CDR1 and CDR2: SGHAT, FQNNGV. V was clipped by 0 bases and J by 3 bases, with 4 bases between them. CDR3 in amino acids: CASSLETTDTQYF. The CDR3 DNA sequence: TGTGCCAGCAGCTTAGAAACGACAGATACGCAGTATTTT.

This clone was detected once. This chain links TRBV19 with TRBJ1-6; D gene uncertain. Germline V gene sequence: CDR1 LNHDA, CDR2 SQIVND (reference sequence). This CDR3 contains 18 residues. V was cut by 2 bases and J by 0 bases, with 14 bases left in between. The CDR3 DNA is TGTGCCAGTAGTATAAATGTGGCACCGAGCTCCTATAATTCACCCCTCCACTTT. This codes for CASSINVAPSSYNSPLHF. Using reference TRBV19 and TRBJ1-6 for the parts outside the CDR3, the full variable domain is DGGITQSPKYLFRKEGQNVTLSCEQNLNHDAMYWYRQDPGQGLRLIYYSQIVNDFQKGDIAEGYSVSREKKESFPLTVTSAQKNPTAFYLCASSINVAPSSYNSPLHFGNGTRLTVT.

The V gene is TRBV10-3, the J gene TRBJ1-2, with D unclear. Germline V gene sequence: CDR1 ENHRY, CDR2 SYGVKD. Trimming removed 2 bases from V and 1 base from J, with 8 bases in between. This CDR3 contains 14 residues. The CDR3 region is CAISEGGFNYGYTF. In DNA form, the CDR3 reads TGTGCCATCAGTGAGGGAGGCTTTAACTATGGCTACACCTTC.

This sequence joins TRBV11-3 and TRBJ2-1, with 7 bases fitting TRBD2. Trimming removed 5 bases from V and 5 bases from J; junction bases left unmatched: 12. The germline CDR1 and CDR2 sequences are SGHNT and YENEEA. CDR3 size: 16 residues. The CDR3 DNA is TGTGCCAGCAGCCCTGACCCGAGCGGGATTGACAATGAGCAGTTCTTC. It is translated as CASSPDPSGIDNEQFF.

This clone was seen a handful of times. The rearrangement uses TRBV7-8 and TRBJ1-5; possible D gene TRBD1, 6 bases. Germline V gene lookup returns CDR1 SGHVS and CDR2 FQNEAQ. The V end was cut by 0 bases, the J end by 6 bases, with 12 bases between. The CDR3 has 15 amino acids. CDR3 region: CASSLAPGAGQPQHF. The CDR3 DNA sequence: TGTGCCAGCAGCTTAGCTCCGGGGGCGGGTCAGCCCCAGCATTTT.

This clone was detected a few times. The V call is TRBV9, the J call TRBJ2-3, with D tentatively TRBD1 (6 bases). The CDR3 contains 15 residues. Between the trimmed V and J ends, which lost 3 bases and 3 bases, there was a span of 14 bases. Germline V gene lookup returns CDR1 SGDLS and CDR2 YYNGEE. DNA for the CDR3: TGTGCCAGCAGCGCCACAGGGTGGGGTACAGATACGCAGTATTTT. Translating it yields CASSATGWGTDTQYF.

The gene calls are TRBV5-6 and TRBJ1-1; the match to TRBD1 covers 7 bases. Germline V gene sequence: CDR1 SGHDT, CDR2 YYEEEE. J gave up 6 bases and V 1 base, and 3 bases lay outside the gene matches. The CDR3 runs to 13 residues. The CDR3 nucleotides are TGTGCCAGCAGCTTGCGACAGGGCCCTGAAGCTTTCTTT. Amino acids: CASSLRQGPEAFF.

This clone appeared a few times. The V call is TRBV7-6, the J call TRBJ2-7; D might be TRBD2 (5 bases). Trimming removed 1 base from V and 1 base from J, with 8 bases in between. The CDR3 consists of 14 residues. Germline V gene lookup returns CDR1 SGHVS and CDR2 FNYEAQ. The CDR3 is CASSLEEGSYEQYF. DNA for the CDR3: TGTGCCAGCAGCTTAGAAGAGGGTTCCTACGAGCAGTACTTC.

V and J are TRBV7-8 and TRBJ1-2; 10 bases agree with TRBD1. The V and J ends lost 2 bases and 0 bases, in that order; junction bases with no gene match: 9. The CDR3 contains 18 residues. Germline CDR1 reads SGHVS; CDR2 reads FQNEAQ. Here the CDR3 reads CASSLTRGTGDANYGYTF. In nucleotides, the CDR3 is TGTGCCAGCAGCTTAACCAGAGGGACAGGGGACGCTAACTATGGCTACACCTTC.

There are a few counts of this clone. The genes are TRBV4-1 and TRBJ1-5; no definite D call. The germline gives CDR1 MGHRA, CDR2 YSYEKL. The length of the CDR3 is 15 residues. The V and J ends lost 3 bases and 3 bases respectively, with 12 bases between them. This CDR3 is CASSHEPGDNQPQHF. CDR3 coding DNA: TGCGCCAGCAGCCATGAGCCCGGGGACAATCAGCCCCAGCATTTT.

V gene TRBV4-1 combines with J gene TRBJ2-7, with 13 bases matching TRBD2. Per germline, CDR1 MGHRA and CDR2 YSYEKL. CDR3 length: 17 amino acids. V was pared by 1 base and J by 6 bases, with 9 bases of the junction left unmatched. CDR3 nucleotide sequence: TGCGCCAGCAGCCAAGCCCCCGGGACTAGCGGGAATCTCGAGCAGTACTTC. Its translation is CASSQAPGTSGNLEQYF.

The gene calls are TRBV4-2 and TRBJ2-4; 12 bases align to TRBD2. The V gene end was trimmed by 3 bases and the J gene end by 3 bases; junction bases not matched to a gene: 6. This CDR3 has 17 amino acids. Germline CDR1 and CDR2: LGHNA and YNFKEQ. The CDR3 region has the DNA TGTGCCAGCAGCCACCTAGCGGGGGGGCCGGGCAAAAACATTCAGTACTTC. Protein product: CASSHLAGGPGKNIQYF.

This clone was seen more than once but under ten times. The V gene is TRBV4-2, the J gene TRBJ1-2; 7 nucleotides line up with TRBD1. Germline V gene data show CDR1 as LGHNA and CDR2 as YNFKEQ. The CDR3 has 15 residues. The J segment lost 3 bases and the V segment lost 0 bases, leaving 4 bases of the junction unmatched. The CDR3 DNA sequence: TGTGCCAGCAGCCAAGAAGGGACAGTTTACTATGGCTACACCTTC. This translates into CASSQEGTVYYGYTF.

V gene TRBV5-6 combines with J gene TRBJ2-7; D remains ambiguous. The V gene lost 1 base and the J gene lost 3 bases, with 5 bases spanning the gap. Germline CDR1 and CDR2: SGHDT and YYEEEE. The CDR3 has 12 amino acids. In nucleotides, the CDR3 is TGTGCCAGCAGCTTGTATAGCTACGAGCAGTACTTC. It translates to CASSLYSYEQYF.

The chain combines TRBV10-2 with TRBJ2-7; 9 bases are a match to TRBD2. Germline assignment: CDR1 WSHSY and CDR2 SAAADI. The CDR3 consists of 15 residues. V dropped 7 bases and J dropped 0; count of bases not matched to a gene: 7. The CDR3 nucleotides read TGCGCCAGCACGAACCAGCGGGGGGCCTCCTACGAGCAGTACTTC. This codes for CASTNQRGASYEQYF.

The chain uses TRBV5-1 and TRBJ2-7, with 7 nucleotides matching TRBD1. The germline gives CDR1 SGHRS, CDR2 YFSETQ. The CDR3 runs to 13 residues. J lost 3 bases, V lost 4 bases, and 4 bases had no gene match. CDR3 coding DNA: TGCGCCAGCAGCCTTAGGACAGGCTACGAGCAGTACTTC. This translates into CASSLRTGYEQYF.

The rearrangement uses TRBV4-2 and TRBJ2-1; 12 bases fit TRBD2. Trimming removed 3 bases from V and 0 bases from J; junction bases left unmatched: 6. The germline CDR1 and CDR2 sequences are LGHNA and YNFKEQ. The CDR3 has 18 amino acids. In nucleotides, the CDR3 is TGTGCCAGCAGCCAGACTAGCGGGAGAGTTGGCTCCTACAATGAGCAGTTCTTC. This translates into CASSQTSGRVGSYNEQFF.

The chain couples TRBV7-8 to TRBJ2-2, with 8 positions matching TRBD2. Per the germline V gene, CDR1 is SGHVS and CDR2 is FQNEAQ. The CDR3 loop spans 16 amino acids. J gave up 3 bases and V 6 bases, and 9 bases lay outside the gene matches. CDR3 amino acids: CASSYRSAGDTGELFF. Written as DNA, the CDR3 is TGTGCCAGCAGTTACAGGTCAGCGGGAGACACCGGGGAGCTGTTTTTT.

This chain joins TRBV19 and TRBJ2-5, with D uncertain. The V end was cut by 4 bases, the J end by 5 bases, with 11 bases between. Germline V gene sequence: CDR1 LNHDA, CDR2 SQIVND (reference sequence). The CDR3 spans 13 residues. CDR3 sequence: CASSTILGETQYF. CDR3 nucleotides: TGTGCCAGTAGTACAATCCTGGGGGAGACCCAGTACTTC.

The rearrangement uses TRBV12-5 and TRBJ2-1; possibly TRBD1 or TRBD2 for D (5 bases each). Trimming removed 6 bases at V and 7 bases at J, with 10 bases between. Germline V CDR1 and CDR2: LGHNT, FRNRAP. This CDR3 is 12 amino acids long. CDR3 loop: CASGRDGNEQFF. CDR3 DNA: TGTGCTAGTGGCCGGGACGGGAATGAGCAGTTCTTC.

This clone was counted between two and nine times. V gene TRBV4-2 combines with J gene TRBJ2-7; D might be TRBD2 (6 bases). The germline CDR1 and CDR2 sequences are LGHNA and YNFKEQ. The CDR3 has 16 residues. The V end was cut by 0 bases, the J end by 0 bases, with 12 bases between. The CDR3 nucleotides read TGTGCCAGCAGCCAAGATCTTCGACTAGTCTCCTACGAGCAGTACTTC. Its translation is CASSQDLRLVSYEQYF.